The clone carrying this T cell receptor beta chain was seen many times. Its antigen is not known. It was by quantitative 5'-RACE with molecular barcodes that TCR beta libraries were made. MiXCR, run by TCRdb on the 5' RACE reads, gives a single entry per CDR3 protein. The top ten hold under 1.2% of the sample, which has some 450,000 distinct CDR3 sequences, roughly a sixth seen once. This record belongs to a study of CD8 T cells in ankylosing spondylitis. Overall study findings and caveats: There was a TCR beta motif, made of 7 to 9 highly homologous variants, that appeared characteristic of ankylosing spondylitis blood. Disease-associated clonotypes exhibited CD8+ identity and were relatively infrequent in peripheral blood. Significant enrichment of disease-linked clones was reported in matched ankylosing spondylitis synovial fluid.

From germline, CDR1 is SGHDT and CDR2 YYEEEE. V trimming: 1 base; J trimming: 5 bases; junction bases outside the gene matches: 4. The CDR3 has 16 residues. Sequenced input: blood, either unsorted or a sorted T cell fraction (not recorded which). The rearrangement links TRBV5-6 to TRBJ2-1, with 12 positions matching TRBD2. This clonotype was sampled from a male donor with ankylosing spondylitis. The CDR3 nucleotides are TGTGCCAGCAGCTTGAGACTAGCGGGGGCTAACAATGAGCAGTTCTTC. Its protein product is CASSLRLAGANNEQFF.